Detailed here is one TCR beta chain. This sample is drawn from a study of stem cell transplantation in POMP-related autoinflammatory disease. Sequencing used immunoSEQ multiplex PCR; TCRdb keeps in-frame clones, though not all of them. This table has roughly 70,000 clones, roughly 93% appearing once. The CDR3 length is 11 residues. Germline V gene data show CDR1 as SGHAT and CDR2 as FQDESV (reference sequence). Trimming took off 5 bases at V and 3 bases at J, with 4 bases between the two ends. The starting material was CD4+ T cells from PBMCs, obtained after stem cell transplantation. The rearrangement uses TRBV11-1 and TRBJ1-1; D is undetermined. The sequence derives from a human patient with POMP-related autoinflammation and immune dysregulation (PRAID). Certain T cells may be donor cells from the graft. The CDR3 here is CASSRDTEAFF. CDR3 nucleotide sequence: TGTGCCAGCAGCAGGGACACTGAAGCTTTCTTT. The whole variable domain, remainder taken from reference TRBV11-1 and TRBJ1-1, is EAEVAQSPRYKITEKSQAVAFWCDPISGHATLYWYRQILGQGPELLVQFQDESVVDDSQLPKDRFSAERLKGVDSTLKIQPAELGDSAMYLCASSRDTEAFFGQGTRLTVV.